The entry below describes one T cell receptor beta chain. This sample was taken from a study of T cell changes during pregnancy in multiple sclerosis. Trimming pared 8 bases from V and 6 bases from J, leaving 14 bases between. This CDR3 region has 12 residues. Looked up from germline, CDR1 is ENHRY and CDR2 is SYGVKD. Only in-frame clones appear in the TCRdb table, and some are missing; sequencing was by immunoSEQ multiplex PCR. Among around 20,000 clones listed, 85% to 90% were seen once. The clonotype comes from a female donor with multiple sclerosis, enrolled in a pregnancy study. Sequencing used CD8+ T cells from peripheral blood mononuclear cells, obtained after pregnancy. The chain joins TRBV10-3 to TRBJ2-7; D might be TRBD2 (6 bases). CDR3 DNA sequence: TGTGCCATCGGTGCGGGGATGGGCGAGCAGTACTTC. Its protein is CAIGAGMGEQYF.